The sequence of this TCR beta chain was determined in a study of blood T cells in healthy people across ages. Study outcomes and limitations: CMV infection status of these donors was not known. Observed TCR beta diversity per million T cells went down as age went up. This fall followed a roughly linear course with age. Estimates drawn from one million T cells were deemed to understate diversity.

A second PCR, run for roughly 7 to 11 cycles, used a sample-barcoded 5' primer plus a J-beta primer mix. Per-sample output comprised a minimum of 2.5 million paired-end reads containing CDR3. Each CDR3 protein gets one entry after TCRdb re-called the 5' RACE reads with MiXCR. The sample holds about 1 million distinct CDR3 sequences, 40% to 50% seen once. Germline-derived CDR1 and CDR2 are DFQATT and SNEGSKA (reference sequence). CDR3 length equals 14 residues. Concerning this clonotype: Its antigen is not identified.

V and J are TRBV20-1 and TRBJ2-7, with no clear D. The J call could be wrong; TRBJ2-5 is a better fit for the DNA end. The TCR comes from a woman aged 55-70 years in good health. Sequencing input: blood. The CDR3 is CSARNDPGSETQYF. CDR3 DNA sequence: TGCAGTGCTAGAAACGACCCAGGTTCAGAGACCCAGTACTTC.